The clone carrying this TCR beta chain was recorded at least ten times. The antigen is undetermined. The sample is drawn from a study of early T cells in non-severe SARS-CoV-2 infection. Across the study: Bulk RNA from unsorted whole blood was sequenced; chains were unpaired.

The CDR3 covers 15 residues. Per germline, CDR1 MDHEN and CDR2 SYDVKM. V shed 3 bases and J shed 4 bases, with 12 bases lying between them. Study-level results: VDJdb-based annotation leaned toward anti-spike CD8 responses and missed private and CD4 specificities.

Unique molecular identifiers were affixed to single, distinct cDNA molecules. A single record per CDR3 protein comes from TCRdb applying MiXCR to the 5' RACE reads. The sample shows tens of thousands of distinct CDR3 sequences, roughly 5.7% of them seen only once. The sequenced material came from whole blood. The receptor was derived from an adult who was a healthcare worker with PCR-confirmed SARS-CoV-2 infection or an uninfected control (not recorded which). The chain links TRBV28 to TRBJ2-2; D is uncertain. CDR3 amino acids: CASSFIGQTTGELFF. The CDR3 DNA follows: TGTGCCAGCAGTTTCATAGGGCAGACCACCGGGGAGCTGTTTTTT.